This TCR beta chain was recorded in a study of blood T cell repertoires in COVID-19. TCRdb keeps only in-frame clones here, not all; method: immunoSEQ multiplex PCR. The table has a few hundred thousand clones, about nine tenths seen once; the top ten hold 1.2%. This clone was seen only once. CDR1 is WNHNN and CDR2 is SYGVQD in the germline V gene (reference sequence). This CDR3 contains 12 residues. V shed 6 bases and J shed 12 bases, with 12 bases lying between them. The sample consisted of PBMCs or T cells enriched from blood (not recorded which). This TCR was recovered from a man in his thirties or forties who had recovered from COVID-19. V and J are TRBV10-1 and TRBJ1-6, with D tentatively TRBD1 (5 bases). The CDR3 DNA reads TGCGCCAGCAGCCAAGCCGGGGGACCCCTCCACTTT. It yields the protein CASSQAGGPLHF.